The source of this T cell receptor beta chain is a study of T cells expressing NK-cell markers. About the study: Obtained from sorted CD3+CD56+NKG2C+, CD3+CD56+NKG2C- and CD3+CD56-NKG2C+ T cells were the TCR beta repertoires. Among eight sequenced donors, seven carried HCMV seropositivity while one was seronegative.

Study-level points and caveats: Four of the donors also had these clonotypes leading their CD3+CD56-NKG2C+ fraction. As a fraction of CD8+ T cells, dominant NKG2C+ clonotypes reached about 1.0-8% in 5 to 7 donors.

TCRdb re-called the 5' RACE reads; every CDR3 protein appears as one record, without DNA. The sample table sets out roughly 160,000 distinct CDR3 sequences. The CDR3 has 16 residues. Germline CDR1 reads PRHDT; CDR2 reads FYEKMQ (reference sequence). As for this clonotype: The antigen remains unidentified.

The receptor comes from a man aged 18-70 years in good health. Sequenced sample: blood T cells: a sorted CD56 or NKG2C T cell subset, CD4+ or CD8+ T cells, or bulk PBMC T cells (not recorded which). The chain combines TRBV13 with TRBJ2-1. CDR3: CASSSAYLTSYNEQFF.